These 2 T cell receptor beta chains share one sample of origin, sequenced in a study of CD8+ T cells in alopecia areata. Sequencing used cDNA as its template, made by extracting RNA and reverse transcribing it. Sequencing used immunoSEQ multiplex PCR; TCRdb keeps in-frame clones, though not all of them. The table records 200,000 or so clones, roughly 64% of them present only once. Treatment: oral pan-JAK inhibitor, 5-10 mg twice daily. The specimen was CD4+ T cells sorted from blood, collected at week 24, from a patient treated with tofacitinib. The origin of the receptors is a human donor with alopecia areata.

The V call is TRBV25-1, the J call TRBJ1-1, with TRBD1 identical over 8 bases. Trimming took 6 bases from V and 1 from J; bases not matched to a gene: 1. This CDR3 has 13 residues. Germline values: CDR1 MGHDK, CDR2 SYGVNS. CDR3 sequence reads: CASRDRENTEAFF. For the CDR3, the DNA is TGTGCCAGCAGGGACAGGGAGAACACTGAAGCTTTCTTT.

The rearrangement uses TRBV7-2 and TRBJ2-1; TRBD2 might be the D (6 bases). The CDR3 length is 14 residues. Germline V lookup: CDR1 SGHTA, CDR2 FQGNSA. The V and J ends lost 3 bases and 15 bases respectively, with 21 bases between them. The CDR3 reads CASSLGRAGTRLFF. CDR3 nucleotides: TGTGCCAGCAGCTTGGGCAGGGCGGGAACCCGCCTGTTCTTC.